One and the same sample provided the 20 T cell receptor beta chains below, sequenced in a study of siplizumab effects on memory and regulatory T cells. Clones were sequenced by immunoSEQ multiplex PCR, and TCRdb holds only the in-frame ones, with some missing. Of 90,000 to 120,000 clones listed, about 93% are singletons. The sequenced sample consisted of Tregs sorted from blood. The receptors stem from a human donor in good health.

The chain is built from TRBV5-1 and TRBJ1-1; tentative D call: TRBD1 (5 bases). The germline gives CDR1 SGHRS, CDR2 YFSETQ. This CDR3 region has 14 residues. V was clipped by 5 bases and J by 4 bases, with 15 bases between them. DNA for the CDR3: TGCGCCAGCAGAACAACTCCAGGGACCACTGAAGCTTTCTTT. It is translated as CASRTTPGTTEAFF.

This sequence joins TRBV25-1 and TRBJ1-4, with D possibly TRBD1 on 5 matching bases. Trimming pared 6 bases from V and 8 bases from J, leaving 13 bases between. CDR1 and CDR2 (germline): MGHDK, SYGVNS. CDR3 length: 13 amino acids. The CDR3 sequence: CASRRAGEEKLFF. The CDR3 DNA is TGTGCCAGCAGGAGGGCGGGGGAAGAAAAACTGTTTTTT.

This clone came up once. This chain uses TRBV6-1 with TRBJ2-7, with D unclear. This CDR3 has 13 residues. Per germline, CDR1 MNHNS and CDR2 SASEGT. Trimming removed 7 bases from V and 6 bases from J, with 16 bases in between. The CDR3 DNA is TGTGCCAGCAACCCCTCGGAACCGGGCGAGCAGTACTTC. It is translated as CASNPSEPGEQYF.

The CDR3: CASSQEIRGYGYTF. The CDR3 bases are TGCGCCAGCAGCCAAGAAATCCGGGGCTATGGCTACACCTTC. V is TRBV4-1 and J is TRBJ1-2, with D hard to call. Germline values: CDR1 MGHRA, CDR2 YSYEKL. Deletions cut 0 bases from V and 4 bases from J, with 9 bases between. This CDR3 has 14 residues.

V is TRBV6-6 and J is TRBJ1-4; 11 nucleotides agree with TRBD1. With V trimmed by 2 bases and J by 10 bases, 6 bases remained unmatched. The CDR3 covers 15 residues. Germline V gene lookup returns CDR1 MNHNY and CDR2 SVGAGI (reference sequence). DNA for the CDR3: TGTGCCAGCAGTTACGGGGACAGGGGGAGGGCAAAACTGTTTTTT. It specifies CASSYGDRGRAKLFF.

The chain combines TRBV18 with TRBJ2-2, with 11 bases fitting TRBD2. J was trimmed by 7 bases and V by 2 bases; bases with no gene match: 9. CDR3 length: 17 residues. Germline V gene data show CDR1 as KGHSH and CDR2 as LQKENI. The CDR3 loop reads CASSPYTSGGTYGELFF. The CDR3 nucleotides are TGTGCCAGCTCACCATACACTAGCGGGGGAACTTACGGGGAGCTGTTTTTT.

V gene TRBV6-1 combines with J gene TRBJ2-4, with 10 bases matching TRBD2. The J segment lost 0 bases and the V segment lost 2 bases, leaving 4 bases of the junction unmatched. This CDR3 is 17 amino acids long. The germline V gene encodes CDR1 MNHNS and CDR2 SASEGT. The CDR3 nucleotides are TGTGCCAGCAGTGAACTAGCGGGGGTCGGAGCCAAAAACATTCAGTACTTC. Amino acid sequence: CASSELAGVGAKNIQYF.

The chain is built from TRBV11-2 and TRBJ1-2; TRBD1 agrees at 9 bases. CDR3 length: 16 amino acids. V lost 5 bases and J lost 3; bases outside the gene matches: 10. The germline V gene encodes CDR1 SGHAT and CDR2 FQNNGV. The CDR3 coding sequence is TGTGCCAGCAGCCAACTTCGGACAGGGGTAGACTATGGCTACACCTTC. This codes for CASSQLRTGVDYGYTF.

The chain carries TRBV7-6 and TRBJ1-1, with D perhaps TRBD1 (6 bases). Trimming took 4 bases from V and 3 from J, leaving 12 bases between them. Germline CDR1 SGHVS, CDR2 FNYEAQ. CDR3 size: 14 residues. CDR3 residues: CASSSLTGHTEAFF. CDR3 sequence (DNA): TGTGCCAGCAGCTCTCTGACAGGACACACTGAAGCTTTCTTT.

In this sample, this clone turned up once. The J gene is TRBJ2-5, the V gene TRBV10-3, with 9 bases matching TRBD2. Germline CDR1 reads ENHRY; CDR2 reads SYGVKD. V lost 8 bases, J lost 4 bases, and 5 bases stayed unmatched. This CDR3 spans 13 amino acids. CDR3 in amino acids: CAIVGRGGETQYF. The CDR3 DNA sequence: TGTGCCATCGTAGGGCGGGGGGGAGAGACCCAGTACTTC.

The V gene is TRBV19, the J gene TRBJ1-1; the match to TRBD1 covers 10 bases. This CDR3 spans 12 amino acids. Germline assignment: CDR1 LNHDA and CDR2 SQIVND (reference sequence). CDR3 sequence (DNA): TGTGCGACAGGGGGCCCCTACACTGAAGCTTTCTTT. Translation: CATGGPYTEAFF.

This clone showed up just once. The gene calls are TRBV7-2 and TRBJ2-3; TRBD2 matches 9 bases. The germline V gene has CDR1 SGHTA and CDR2 FQGNSA. The V segment lost 2 bases and the J segment 1 base; nucleotides outside the gene matches: 13. CDR3 length: 19 residues. CDR3 amino acids: CASSLRRGGRAAGTDTQYF. In DNA form, the CDR3 reads TGTGCCAGCAGCTTACGACGGGGCGGGAGGGCGGCTGGCACAGATACGCAGTATTTT.

The chain couples TRBV30 to TRBJ2-3, with 10 positions matching TRBD2. V lost 0 bases, J lost 2 bases, and 2 bases stayed unmatched. The CDR3 has 15 residues. Germline assignment: CDR1 GTSNPN and CDR2 SVGIG (reference sequence). The CDR3 loop reads CAWSVLAGITDTQYF. The CDR3 DNA is TGTGCCTGGAGTGTACTAGCGGGAATCACAGATACGCAGTATTTT.

V usage is TRBV18 and J usage is TRBJ2-5; 10 nucleotides line up with TRBD1. The CDR3 covers 13 residues. V was pared by 6 bases and J by 6 bases, with 4 bases of the junction left unmatched. Germline lookup yields CDR1 KGHSH and CDR2 LQKENI. The CDR3 DNA follows: TGTGCCAGCTCCCGGGACAGGGGAAAGACCCAGTACTTC. It codes for CASSRDRGKTQYF.

This sequence joins TRBV30 and TRBJ2-2, with D perhaps matching TRBD2 (5 bases). Trimming pared 8 bases from V and 1 base from J, leaving 17 bases between. The CDR3 runs to 15 residues. Germline V gene lookup returns CDR1 GTSNPN and CDR2 SVGIG (reference sequence). The CDR3 DNA reads as TGTGCCAACCTTCGGGGAGCGAAGAACACCGGGGAGCTGTTTTTT. Translation: CANLRGAKNTGELFF.

This chain links TRBV9 with TRBJ2-2; TRBD2 is a possible D gene (7 bases). Per germline, CDR1 SGDLS and CDR2 YYNGEE. V was cut by 4 bases and J by 4 bases, with 20 bases left in between. The CDR3 is 17 residues long. CDR3 in amino acids: CASSPRGGEWGTGELFF. The CDR3 bases are TGTGCCAGCAGCCCGCGAGGGGGGGAGTGGGGCACCGGGGAGCTGTTTTTT.

The V call is TRBV19, the J call TRBJ1-2; no reliable D call. V lost 5 bases and J 7 bases, leaving 23 bases between the germline ends. Germline CDR1 is LNHDA and CDR2 is SQIVND (reference sequence). The CDR3 extends over 16 amino acids. The CDR3, as DNA: TGTGCCAGTAGTCCAGTCCTAGGGCTAGGGCTGGCTGGCTACACCTTC. It specifies CASSPVLGLGLAGYTF.

V and J are TRBV5-8 and TRBJ2-1, with 8 bases matching TRBD2. With 7 bases clipped from V and 6 bases from J, the junction kept 18 bases outside the gene matches. The CDR3 has 17 amino acids. The germline V gene encodes CDR1 SGHTS and CDR2 YDEGEE. CDR3 nucleotide sequence: TGTGCCAGCGTCCTAGGGCACAGCGGGGGCCTTTCCAATGAGCAGTTCTTC. Amino acids: CASVLGHSGGLSNEQFF.

J is TRBJ2-7 and V is TRBV5-1; D remains ambiguous. The CDR3 runs to 14 residues. CDR1 SGHRS and CDR2 YFSETQ come from the germline V gene. V gave up 3 bases and J gave up 0 bases, with 10 bases separating them. CDR3: CASSSTFLSYEQYF. Here the CDR3 DNA reads TGCGCCAGCAGCTCGACTTTTCTCTCCTACGAGCAGTACTTC.

The chain joins TRBV19 to TRBJ2-5, with 16 positions matching TRBD2. This CDR3 comprises 23 residues. The V and J ends lost 8 bases and 0 bases, in that order; junction bases with no gene match: 24. Germline loops: CDR1 LNHDA, CDR2 SQIVND (reference sequence). The CDR3 DNA sequence: TGTGCCAGTTTTCTAGCGTCCGGGACTAGCGGGAGGGCGGTGTCTTTGTACCAAGAGACCCAGTACTTC. Its translation is CASFLASGTSGRAVSLYQETQYF.